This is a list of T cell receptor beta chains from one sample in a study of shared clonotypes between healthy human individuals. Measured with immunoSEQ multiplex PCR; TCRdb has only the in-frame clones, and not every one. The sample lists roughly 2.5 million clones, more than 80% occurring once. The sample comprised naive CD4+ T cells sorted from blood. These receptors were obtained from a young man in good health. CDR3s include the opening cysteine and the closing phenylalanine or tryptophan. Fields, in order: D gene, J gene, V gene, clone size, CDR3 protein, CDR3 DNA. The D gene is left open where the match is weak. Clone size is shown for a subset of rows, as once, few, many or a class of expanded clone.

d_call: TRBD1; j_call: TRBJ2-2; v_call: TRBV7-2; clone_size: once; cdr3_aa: CASSFGQGNTGELFF; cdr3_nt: TGTGCCAGCAGCTTTGGACAGGGGAACACCGGGGAGCTGTTTTTT
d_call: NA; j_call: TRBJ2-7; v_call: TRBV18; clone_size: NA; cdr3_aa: CASSPPAPSYEQYF; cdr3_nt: TGTGCCAGCTCACCGCCGGCCCCGTCGTACGAGCAGTACTTC
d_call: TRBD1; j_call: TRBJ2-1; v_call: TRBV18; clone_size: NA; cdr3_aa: CASSPIVFGTGISYNEQFF; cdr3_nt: TGTGCCAGCTCACCAATAGTTTTCGGGACAGGGATTTCCTACAATGAGCAGTTCTTC
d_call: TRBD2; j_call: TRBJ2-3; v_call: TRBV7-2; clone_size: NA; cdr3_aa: CASSPRLAGSRNTQYF; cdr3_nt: TGTGCCAGCAGTCCTAGACTAGCGGGGAGCCGAAATACGCAGTATTTT
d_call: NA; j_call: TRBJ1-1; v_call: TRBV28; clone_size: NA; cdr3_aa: CASGERNTEAFF; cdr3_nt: TGTGCCAGCGGAGAGCGGAACACTGAAGCTTTCTTT
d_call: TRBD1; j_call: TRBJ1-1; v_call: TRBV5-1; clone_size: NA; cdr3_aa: CASSFSGTGNTEAFF; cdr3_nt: TGCGCCAGCAGCTTTTCCGGGACAGGGAACACTGAAGCTTTCTTT
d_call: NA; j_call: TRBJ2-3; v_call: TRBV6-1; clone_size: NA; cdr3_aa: CASGVRGTDTQYF; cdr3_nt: TGTGCCTCCGGGGTCAGGGGAACAGATACGCAGTATTTT
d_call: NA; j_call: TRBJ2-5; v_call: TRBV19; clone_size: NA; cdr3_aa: CASSPLATQETQYF; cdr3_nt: TGTGCCAGTAGTCCCCTGGCGACCCAAGAGACCCAGTACTTC
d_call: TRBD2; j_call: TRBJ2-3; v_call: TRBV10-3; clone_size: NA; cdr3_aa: CAISEAVGGVFSTDTQYF; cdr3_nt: TGTGCCATCAGTGAGGCGGTGGGAGGGGTCTTTAGCACAGATACGCAGTATTTT
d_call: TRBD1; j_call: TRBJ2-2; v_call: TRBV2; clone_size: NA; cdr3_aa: CASSSGTGTGELFF; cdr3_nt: TGTGCCAGCAGTTCCGGGACAGGGACCGGGGAGCTGTTTTTT
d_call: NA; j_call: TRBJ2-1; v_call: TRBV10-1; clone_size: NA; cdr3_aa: CASSESQGGAERQFF; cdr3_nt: TGCGCCAGCAGTGAGTCACAGGGGGGGGCAGAGCGGCAGTTCTTC
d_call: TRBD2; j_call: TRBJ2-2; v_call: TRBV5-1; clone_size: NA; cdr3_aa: CASSLGLAGNTGELFF; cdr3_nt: TGCGCCAGCAGCTTGGGGCTAGCGGGTAACACCGGGGAGCTGTTTTTT
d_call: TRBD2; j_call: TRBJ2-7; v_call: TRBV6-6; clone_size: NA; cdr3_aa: CASSYGTSGSYEQYF; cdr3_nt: TGTGCCAGCAGTTACGGGACTAGCGGGAGTTACGAGCAGTACTTC
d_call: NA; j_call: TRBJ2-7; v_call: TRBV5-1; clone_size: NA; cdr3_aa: CASSPGTQQEQYF; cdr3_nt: TGCGCCAGCAGCCCCGGGACCCAGCAGGAGCAGTACTTC
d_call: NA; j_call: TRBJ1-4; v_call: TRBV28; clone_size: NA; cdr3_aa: CASNRHEEEKLFF; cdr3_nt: TGTGCCAGCAACAGACATGAGGAGGAAAAACTGTTTTTT
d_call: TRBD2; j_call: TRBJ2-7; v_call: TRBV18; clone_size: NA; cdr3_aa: CASSLASGEPYEQYF; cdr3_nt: TGTGCCAGCTCACTCGCTAGCGGGGAGCCCTACGAGCAGTACTTC
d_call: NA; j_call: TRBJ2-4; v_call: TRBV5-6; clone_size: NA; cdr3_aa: CASSRRELAKNIQYF; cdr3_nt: TGTGCCAGCAGCCGTCGGGAGCTAGCCAAAAACATTCAGTACTTC
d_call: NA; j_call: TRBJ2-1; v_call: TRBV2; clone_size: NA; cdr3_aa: CASSERQRYNEQFF; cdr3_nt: TGTGCCAGCAGTGAACGCCAGCGATACAATGAGCAGTTCTTC
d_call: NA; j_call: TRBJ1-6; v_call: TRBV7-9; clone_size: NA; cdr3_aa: CASSLAGASSYNSPLHF; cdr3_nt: TGTGCCAGCAGCTTAGCGGGAGCCAGCTCCTATAATTCACCCCTCCACTTT
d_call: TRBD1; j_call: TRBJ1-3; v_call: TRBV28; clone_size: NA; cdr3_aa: CASRRDRAGNTIYF; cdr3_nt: TGTGCCAGCAGGAGGGACAGGGCTGGAAACACCATATATTTT
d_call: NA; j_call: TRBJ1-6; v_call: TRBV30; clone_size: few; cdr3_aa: CAWSRDSNSPLHF; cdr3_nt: TGTGCCTGGAGCCGGGACTCCAATTCACCCCTCCACTTT
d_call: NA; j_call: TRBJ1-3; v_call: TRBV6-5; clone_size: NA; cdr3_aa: CASTQPSGNTIYF; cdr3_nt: TGTGCCAGCACACAGCCCTCTGGAAACACCATATATTTT
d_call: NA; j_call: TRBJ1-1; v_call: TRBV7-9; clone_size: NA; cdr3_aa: CASSTQASTEAFF; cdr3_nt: TGTGCCAGCAGCACTCAGGCGAGCACTGAAGCTTTCTTT
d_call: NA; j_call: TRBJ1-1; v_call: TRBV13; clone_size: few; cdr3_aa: CASSSDTNTEAFF; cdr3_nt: TGTGCCAGCAGCTCGGACACGAACACTGAAGCTTTCTTT